The sequence of this T cell receptor beta chain was determined in a study of T cells in Graves' hyperthyroidism and ophthalmopathy. Findings and limits, study-wide: The majority of expanded thyroid clonotypes above 0.001 also appeared in blood.

Clinicians diagnosed patients from clinical symptoms, serum thyroxine and TRAb, thyroid ultrasound and orbital computed tomography. The TCR beta CDR3 regions underwent amplification using RNA transcripts as the source. The study used the HTBI primer set for a first-round RT-PCR of the TCR CDR3. TCRdb used MiXCR to reprocess the multiplex PCR reads, holding one entry per CDR3 protein. The sample shows about 300,000 distinct CDR3 sequences, roughly an eighth of them seen only once. The CDR3 sequence is 15 residues long. Germline trimming cut 4 bases from V and 3 bases from J; bases unmatched to any gene: 4. In germline, CDR1 is MDHEN, CDR2 SYDVKM. This clonotype was picked up many times. The antigen is unknown.

The receptor was isolated from a woman aged 35 to 49 with Graves' hyperthyroidism. The J gene is TRBJ2-7, the V gene TRBV28; TRBD2 matches 12 bases. The sequenced material came from blood. The CDR3 bases are TGTGCCAGCAGTTCACGGGGACTAGCGGGCTACGAGCAGTACTTC. The encoded protein is CASSSRGLAGYEQYF.